The next 22 T cell receptor beta chains were all read from a single sample in a study of control samples from healthy donors and cancer patients. Generated by immunoSEQ multiplex PCR, the TCRdb table keeps only in-frame clones and is missing some. The data hold 140,000 to 150,000 clones, with 91% observed a single time. Specimen: blood. The receptors shown here come from a man aged 25 to 45 in good health.

The V call is TRBV7-9, the J call TRBJ2-7; 7 nucleotides agree with TRBD1. Losses at the gene ends were 1 base for V and 5 bases for J; bases not matched to a gene: 2. The CDR3 consists of 13 residues. CDR1 and CDR2 from the germline V gene are SEHNR and FQNEAQ (reference sequence). CDR3: CASSLGTGDEQYF. In nucleotides, the CDR3 is TGTGCCAGCAGCTTAGGGACAGGCGACGAGCAGTACTTC.

The chain links TRBV4-2 to TRBJ1-5; no clear D. Trimming took off 1 base at V and 3 bases at J, with 7 bases between the two ends. The CDR3 loop spans 14 amino acids. Per germline, CDR1 LGHNA and CDR2 YNFKEQ. The CDR3 bases are TGTGCCAGCAGCCAAGGACGGCTCAATCAGCCCCAGCATTTT. It encodes CASSQGRLNQPQHF.

The chain uses TRBV2 and TRBJ1-3; no firm D call. Trimming took off 4 bases at V and 5 bases at J, with 9 bases between the two ends. This CDR3 is built from 13 residues. Looked up from germline, CDR1 is SNHLY and CDR2 is FYNNEI. The DNA of the CDR3 is TGTGCCAGCAGTGGACTTCAACGAAACACCATATATTTT. Its protein is CASSGLQRNTIYF.

The rearrangement joins TRBV19 to TRBJ1-2; 7 bases match TRBD1. Per the germline V gene, CDR1 is LNHDA and CDR2 is SQIVND (reference sequence). This CDR3 comprises 17 residues. The J segment lost 6 bases and the V segment lost 3 bases, leaving 16 bases of the junction unmatched. The CDR3 spells CASSISGGVRGRDGYTF. The CDR3 DNA is TGTGCCAGTAGTATTTCGGGTGGAGTCAGGGGGAGAGATGGCTACACCTTC.

The chain joins TRBV4-2 to TRBJ2-2; D might be TRBD2 (6 bases). Deletions cut 0 bases from V and 3 bases from J, with 17 bases between. CDR3 length: 18 amino acids. Germline CDR1 LGHNA, CDR2 YNFKEQ. The chain's CDR3 is CASSQDLVTGGYTGELFF. The CDR3 region has the DNA TGTGCCAGCAGCCAAGATCTTGTCACCGGGGGATACACCGGGGAGCTGTTTTTT.

The genes are TRBV9 and TRBJ2-3; the match to TRBD2 covers 11 bases. The CDR3 spans 18 residues. V lost 5 bases to trimming and J lost 0 bases; unmatched junction nucleotides: 11. Germline V gives CDR1 SGDLS, CDR2 YYNGEE. The DNA of the CDR3 is TGTGCCAGCAGAGCCTCCGGGACTAGCGGTCCTAGCACAGATACGCAGTATTTT. Protein sequence: CASRASGTSGPSTDTQYF.

The chain uses TRBV2 and TRBJ1-2, with D unclear. Germline CDR1 and CDR2: SNHLY and FYNNEI. V gave up 4 bases and J gave up 2 bases, with 11 bases separating them. There are 14 residues in the CDR3. This chain's CDR3 is CASSVNSANYGYTF. Written as DNA, the CDR3 is TGTGCCAGCAGTGTAAATTCGGCCAACTATGGCTACACCTTC.

CDR3 DNA sequence: TGTGCCAGCAGTTTATCAGGGGGCAGTAATCAGCCCCAGCATTTT. This gives the protein CASSLSGGSNQPQHF. The genes are TRBV27 and TRBJ1-5, with 7 bases identical to TRBD1. Unmatched junction bases numbered 3, after V lost 0 bases and J lost 4 bases. Per the germline V gene, CDR1 is MNHEY and CDR2 is SMNVEV (reference sequence). The CDR3 extends over 15 amino acids.

V is TRBV5-4 and J is TRBJ1-1, with TRBD1 matching 7 bases. The CDR3 contains 14 residues. The V segment lost 7 bases and the J segment 1 base; nucleotides outside the gene matches: 7. Per the germline V gene, CDR1 is SGHNT and CDR2 is YYREEE (reference sequence). CDR3 protein: CASGNRGWNTEAFF. The CDR3 coding sequence is TGTGCCAGCGGAAACAGGGGATGGAACACTGAAGCTTTCTTT.

In this sample, this clone turned up once. The same CDR3 also results from other DNA sequences found in this sample. V usage is TRBV19 and J usage is TRBJ2-2, with no clear D. V was trimmed by 3 bases and J by 7 bases, leaving 9 bases between them. CDR3 length: 13 amino acids. CDR1 LNHDA and CDR2 SQIVND come from the germline V gene (reference sequence). Here the CDR3 reads CASSILGSGELFF. The CDR3 coding sequence is TGTGCCAGTAGTATTCTCGGCAGCGGGGAGCTGTTTTTT.

The chain links TRBV7-8 to TRBJ1-1; tentative D call: TRBD1 (5 bases). V was cut by 3 bases and J by 2 bases, with 10 bases left in between. The germline V gene has CDR1 SGHVS and CDR2 FQNEAQ. The CDR3 runs 14 residues. CDR3: CASSFPGGNTEAFF. The CDR3 region has the DNA TGTGCCAGCAGCTTTCCCGGGGGAAACACTGAAGCTTTCTTT.

The chain uses TRBV28 and TRBJ1-2; no definite D call. The CDR3 is made up of 14 amino acids. The germline gives CDR1 MDHEN, CDR2 SYDVKM. The V gene lost 8 bases and the J gene lost 3 bases, with 16 bases spanning the gap. The CDR3 is CASALGVAYYGYTF. The CDR3 coding sequence is TGTGCCAGCGCGCTCGGAGTTGCTTACTATGGCTACACCTTC.

Written as DNA, the CDR3 is TGTGCCAGCAGCTTAGGGGGCAGGGGGGATACCTACGAGCAGTACTTC. Translating it yields CASSLGGRGDTYEQYF. J is TRBJ2-7 and V is TRBV11-2, with D maybe TRBD1 (7 bases). Trimming left V 1 base short and J 2 bases short, with 15 bases between. The V gene's germline CDR1 is SGHAT and CDR2 FQNNGV. CDR3 length: 16 residues.

The chain recombines TRBV10-3 with TRBJ2-3; weak D call: TRBD1 (5 bases). CDR3 length equals 12 residues. Trimming removed 3 bases at V and 10 bases at J, with 11 bases between. Germline CDR1 reads ENHRY; CDR2 reads SYGVKD. CDR3 loop: CAISDGLRAQYF. DNA for the CDR3: TGTGCCATCAGTGACGGCCTCAGGGCGCAGTATTTT.

The V call is TRBV9, the J call TRBJ1-6; D possibly corresponds to TRBD1 (6 bases). Trimming removed 3 bases at V and 7 bases at J, with 14 bases between. CDR1 is SGDLS, CDR2 YYNGEE, per germline. This CDR3 is built from 15 residues. The CDR3 sequence: CASSETGSRNSPLHF. The CDR3 DNA sequence: TGTGCCAGCAGCGAAACAGGGTCAAGGAATTCACCCCTCCACTTT.

The chain employs TRBV18 and TRBJ1-2, with D uncertain. The V gene lost 1 base and the J gene lost 4 bases, with 16 bases spanning the gap. The CDR3 is made up of 16 amino acids. Germline CDR1 is KGHSH and CDR2 is LQKENI. CDR3 nucleotides: TGTGCCAGCTCACCACTCTCGGAACAGTCTCCCTATGGCTACACCTTC. Its translation is CASSPLSEQSPYGYTF. Drawing the rest from reference TRBV18 and TRBJ1-2, the complete variable domain is NAGVMQNPRHLVRRRGQEARLRCSPMKGHSHVYWYRQLPEEGLKFMVYLQKENIIDESGMPKERFSAEFPKEGPSILRIQQVVRGDSAAYFCASSPLSEQSPYGYTFGSGTRLTVV.

This chain joins TRBV10-1 and TRBJ1-1; 11 bases align to TRBD1. This CDR3 is built from 16 residues. The V segment lost 3 bases and the J segment 4 bases; nucleotides outside the gene matches: 7. In germline, CDR1 is WNHNN, CDR2 SYGVQD (reference sequence). CDR3 region: CASSDGTGGRGTEAFF. DNA of the CDR3: TGCGCCAGCAGTGATGGGACAGGGGGTCGGGGCACTGAAGCTTTCTTT.

The chain couples TRBV10-3 to TRBJ2-3, with 9 bases that match TRBD2. Germline V CDR1 and CDR2: ENHRY, SYGVKD. The CDR3 length is 15 residues. The junction had 9 bases not matched to a gene; V was cut back by 3 bases and J by 8 bases. The CDR3 is CAISEVAGASATQYF. CDR3 nucleotides: TGTGCCATCAGTGAAGTAGCGGGGGCCTCAGCTACGCAGTATTTT.

Here the CDR3 reads CASSRDSTYEQYF. The CDR3 DNA reads TGTGCCAGCAGCCGGGACAGCACCTACGAGCAGTACTTC. The chain uses TRBV28 and TRBJ2-7, with 7 positions matching TRBD1. Germline-derived CDR1 and CDR2 are MDHEN and SYDVKM. The V and J ends lost 6 bases and 2 bases, in that order; junction bases with no gene match: 4. The CDR3 sequence is 13 residues long.

The chain has TRBV4-2 and TRBJ1-1; TRBD1 matches 9 bases. The CDR3 runs to 12 residues. V gave up 4 bases and J gave up 10 bases; unmatched junction bases: 4. Germline values: CDR1 LGHNA, CDR2 YNFKEQ. The DNA of the CDR3 is TGTGCCAGCAGCCCGGACAGGGGATCAGCTTTCTTT. This translates into CASSPDRGSAFF.

V is TRBV6-6 and J is TRBJ2-3; D is unresolved. CDR1 and CDR2 (germline): MNHNY, SVGAGI (reference sequence). The CDR3 extends over 14 amino acids. Trimming left V 2 bases short and J 1 base short, with 7 bases between. CDR3 coding DNA: TGTGCCAGCAGTTACCAGGAACGCACAGATACGCAGTATTTT. This codes for CASSYQERTDTQYF.

The rearrangement uses TRBV19 and TRBJ2-1, with D hard to call. Trimming shortened V by 1 base and J by 9 bases, and 7 bases separated the two germline ends. The CDR3 has 12 residues. Germline assignment: CDR1 LNHDA and CDR2 SQIVND (reference sequence). CDR3 sequence reads: CASSIAVSEQFF. The CDR3 DNA reads as TGTGCCAGTAGTATAGCTGTAAGTGAGCAGTTCTTC.